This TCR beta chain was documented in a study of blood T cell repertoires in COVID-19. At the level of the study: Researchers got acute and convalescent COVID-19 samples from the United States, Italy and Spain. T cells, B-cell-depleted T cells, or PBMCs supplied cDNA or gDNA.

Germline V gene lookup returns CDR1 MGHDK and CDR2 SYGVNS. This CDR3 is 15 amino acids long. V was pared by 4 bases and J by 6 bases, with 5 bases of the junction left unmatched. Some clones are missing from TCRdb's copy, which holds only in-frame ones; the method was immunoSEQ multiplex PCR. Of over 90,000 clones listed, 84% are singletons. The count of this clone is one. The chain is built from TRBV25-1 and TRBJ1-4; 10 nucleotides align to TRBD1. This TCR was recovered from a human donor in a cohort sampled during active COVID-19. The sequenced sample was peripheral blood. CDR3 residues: CASSGTGGEDEKLFF. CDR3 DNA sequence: TGTGCCAGCAGTGGGACAGGGGGAGAGGATGAAAAACTGTTTTTT.